This T cell receptor (beta chain) was found in a study of cytomegalovirus exposure and HLA in healthy donors. With 60 Vbeta and 13 Jbeta primers, the PCR was carried out. The data were produced by immunoSEQ multiplex PCR, yet TCRdb's version contains in-frame clones alone and is incomplete. Here the sample spans approximately 110,000 clones, over 60% being singletons. Points from the study as a whole: Cytomegalovirus status was reportedly diagnosed by the classifier with high specificity and sensitivity. Previously analyzed data showed that most TCR beta V segments were productive at a frequency of about 87% or about 30%.

This clone was observed a few times. Its target is not known. The sample was PBMCs. The TCR comes from a woman aged 18-29 years in good health and CMV-seropositive.

CDR3 protein: CASSHRTDSNQPQHF. In nucleotides, the CDR3 is TGCGCCAGCAGCCATCGGACAGATAGCAATCAGCCCCAGCATTTT. The V call is TRBV4-1, the J call TRBJ1-5, with D possibly being TRBD1 (6 bases). There are 15 residues in the CDR3. CDR1 MGHRA and CDR2 YSYEKL come from the germline V gene. V gave up 3 bases and J gave up 0 bases, with 9 bases separating them.